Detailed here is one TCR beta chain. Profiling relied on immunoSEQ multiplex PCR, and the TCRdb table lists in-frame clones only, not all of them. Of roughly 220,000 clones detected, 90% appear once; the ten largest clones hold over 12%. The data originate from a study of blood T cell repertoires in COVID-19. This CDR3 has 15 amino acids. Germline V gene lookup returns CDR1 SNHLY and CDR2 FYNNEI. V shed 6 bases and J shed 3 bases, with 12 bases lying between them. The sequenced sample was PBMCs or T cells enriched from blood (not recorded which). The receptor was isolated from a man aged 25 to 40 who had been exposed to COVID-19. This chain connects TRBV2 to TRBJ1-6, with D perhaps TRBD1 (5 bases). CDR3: CASSASGNYNSPLHF. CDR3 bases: TGTGCCAGCAGCGCGTCAGGGAACTATAATTCACCCCTCCACTTT.